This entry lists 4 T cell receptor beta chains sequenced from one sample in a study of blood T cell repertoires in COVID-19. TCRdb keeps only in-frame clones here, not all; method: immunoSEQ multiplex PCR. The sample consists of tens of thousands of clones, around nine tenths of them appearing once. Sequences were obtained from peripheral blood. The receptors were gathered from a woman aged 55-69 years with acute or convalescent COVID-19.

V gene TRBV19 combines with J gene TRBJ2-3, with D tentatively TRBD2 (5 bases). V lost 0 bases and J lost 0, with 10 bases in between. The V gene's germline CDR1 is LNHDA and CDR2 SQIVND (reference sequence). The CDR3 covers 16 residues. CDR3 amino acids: CASSIDLATSTDTQYF. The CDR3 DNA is TGTGCCAGTAGTATAGATTTAGCGACGAGCACAGATACGCAGTATTTT.

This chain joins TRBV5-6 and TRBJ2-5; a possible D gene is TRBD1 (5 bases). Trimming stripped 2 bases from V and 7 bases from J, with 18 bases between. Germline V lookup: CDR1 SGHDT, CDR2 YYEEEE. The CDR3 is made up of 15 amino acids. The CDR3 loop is CASSFGGTGAGTQYF. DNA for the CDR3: TGTGCCAGCAGCTTTGGCGGTACAGGTGCTGGGACCCAGTACTTC.

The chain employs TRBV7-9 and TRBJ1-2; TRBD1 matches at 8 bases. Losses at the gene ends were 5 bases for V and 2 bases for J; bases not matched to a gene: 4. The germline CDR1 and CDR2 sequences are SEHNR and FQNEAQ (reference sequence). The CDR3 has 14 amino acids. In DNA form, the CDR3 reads TGTGCCAGCAGCCCTCGACAGGGGAACTATGGCTACACCTTC. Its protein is CASSPRQGNYGYTF.

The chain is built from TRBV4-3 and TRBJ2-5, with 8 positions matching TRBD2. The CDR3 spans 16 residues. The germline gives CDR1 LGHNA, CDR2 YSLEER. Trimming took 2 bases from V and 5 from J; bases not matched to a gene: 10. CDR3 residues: CASSQQAGGPVETQYF. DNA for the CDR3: TGCGCCAGCAGCCAACAGGCGGGAGGCCCCGTGGAGACCCAGTACTTC.